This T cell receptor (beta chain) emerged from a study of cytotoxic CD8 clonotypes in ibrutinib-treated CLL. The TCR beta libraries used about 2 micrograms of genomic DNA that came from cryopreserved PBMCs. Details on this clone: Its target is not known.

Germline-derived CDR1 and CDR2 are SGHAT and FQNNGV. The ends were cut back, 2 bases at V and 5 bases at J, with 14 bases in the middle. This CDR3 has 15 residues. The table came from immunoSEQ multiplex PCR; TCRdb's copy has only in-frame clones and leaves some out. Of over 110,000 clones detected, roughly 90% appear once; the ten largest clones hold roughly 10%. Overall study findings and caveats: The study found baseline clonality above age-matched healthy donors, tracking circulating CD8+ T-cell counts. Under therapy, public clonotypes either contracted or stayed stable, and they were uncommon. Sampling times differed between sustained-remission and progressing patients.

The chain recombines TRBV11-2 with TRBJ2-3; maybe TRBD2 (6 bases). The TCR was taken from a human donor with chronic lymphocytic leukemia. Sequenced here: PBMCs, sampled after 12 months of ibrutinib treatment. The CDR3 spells CASSLRPRDEDTQYF. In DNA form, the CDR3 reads TGTGCCAGCAGCTTACGGCCGCGGGATGAAGATACGCAGTATTTT.